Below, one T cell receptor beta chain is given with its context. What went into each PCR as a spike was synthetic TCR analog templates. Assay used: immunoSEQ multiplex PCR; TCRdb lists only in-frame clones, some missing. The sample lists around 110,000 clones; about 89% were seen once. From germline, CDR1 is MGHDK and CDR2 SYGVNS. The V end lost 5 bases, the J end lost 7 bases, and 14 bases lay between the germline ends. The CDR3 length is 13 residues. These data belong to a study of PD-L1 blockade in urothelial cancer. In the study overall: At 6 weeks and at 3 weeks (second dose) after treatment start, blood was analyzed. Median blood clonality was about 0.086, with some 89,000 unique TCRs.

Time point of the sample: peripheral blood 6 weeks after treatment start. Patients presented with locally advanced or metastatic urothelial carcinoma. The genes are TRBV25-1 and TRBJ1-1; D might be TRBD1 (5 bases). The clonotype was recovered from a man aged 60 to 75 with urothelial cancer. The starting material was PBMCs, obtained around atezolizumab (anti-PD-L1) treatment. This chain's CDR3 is CASSSSRVIEAFF. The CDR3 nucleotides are TGTGCCAGCAGTTCCAGCAGGGTAATTGAAGCTTTCTTT.